The clone carrying this T cell receptor beta chain has only one observation. Its antigen remains unidentified. The sample comes from a study of T cells after posttransplantation cyclophosphamide. TCRdb keeps only in-frame clones here, not all; method: immunoSEQ multiplex PCR. The table shows just over 65,000 clones, with approximately 92% occurring only once. The CDR3 is 14 amino acids. Trimming stripped 0 bases from V and 10 bases from J, with 15 bases between. Germline loops: CDR1 KGHSH, CDR2 LQKENI. Study-level points and caveats: TRB overlap between skin or GI tissue T cells and blood was limited. Recipient CMV seropositivity and CMV reactivation strongly tracked TRB clonality.

Sequenced: PBMCs. The chain is built from TRBV18 and TRBJ1-1; D not certain. The origin of this receptor is a woman aged 25 to 39 in good health and a related stem cell transplant donor. CDR3 loop: CASSPPTVIGRAFF. As DNA, the CDR3 is TGTGCCAGCTCACCACCGACTGTGATCGGTCGAGCTTTCTTT. Full variable domain (missing parts from reference TRBV18 and TRBJ1-1): NAGVMQNPRHLVRRRGQEARLRCSPMKGHSHVYWYRQLPEEGLKFMVYLQKENIIDESGMPKERFSAEFPKEGPSILRIQQVVRGDSAAYFCASSPPTVIGRAFFGQGTRLTVV.